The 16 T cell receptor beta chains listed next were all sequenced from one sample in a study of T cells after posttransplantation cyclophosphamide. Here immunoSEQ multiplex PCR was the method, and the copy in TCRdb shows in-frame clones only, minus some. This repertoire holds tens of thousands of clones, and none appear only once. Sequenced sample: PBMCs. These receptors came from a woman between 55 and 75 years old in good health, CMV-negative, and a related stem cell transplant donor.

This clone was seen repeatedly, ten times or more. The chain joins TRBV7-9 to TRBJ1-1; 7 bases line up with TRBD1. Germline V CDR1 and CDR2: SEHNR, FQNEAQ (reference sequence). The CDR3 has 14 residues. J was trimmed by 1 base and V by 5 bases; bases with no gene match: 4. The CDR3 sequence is CASSNAGGNTEAFF. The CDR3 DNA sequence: TGTGCCAGCAGCAATGCAGGGGGGAACACTGAAGCTTTCTTT.

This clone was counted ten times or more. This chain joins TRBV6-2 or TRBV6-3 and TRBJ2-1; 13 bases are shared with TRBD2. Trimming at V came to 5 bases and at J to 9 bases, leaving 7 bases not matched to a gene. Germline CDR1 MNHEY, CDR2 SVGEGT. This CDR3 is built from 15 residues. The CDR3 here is CASSPTSGGGGEQFF. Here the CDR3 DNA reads TGTGCCAGCAGTCCCACTAGCGGGGGGGGTGGTGAGCAGTTCTTC.

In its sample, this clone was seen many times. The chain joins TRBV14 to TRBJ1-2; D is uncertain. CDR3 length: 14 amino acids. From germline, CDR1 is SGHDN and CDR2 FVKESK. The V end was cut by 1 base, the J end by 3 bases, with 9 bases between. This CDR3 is CASSQGSGYYGYTF. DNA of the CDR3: TGTGCCAGCAGCCAAGGGTCGGGGTACTATGGCTACACCTTC. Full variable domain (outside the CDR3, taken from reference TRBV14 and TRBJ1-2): EAGVTQFPSHSVIEKGQTVTLRCDPISGHDNLYWYRRVMGKEIKFLLHFVKESKQDESGMPNNRFLAERTGGTYSTLKVQPAELEDSGVYFCASSQGSGYYGYTFGSGTRLTVV.

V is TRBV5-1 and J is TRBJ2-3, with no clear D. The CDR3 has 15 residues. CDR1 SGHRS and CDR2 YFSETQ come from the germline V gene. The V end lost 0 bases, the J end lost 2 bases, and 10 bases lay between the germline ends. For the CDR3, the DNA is TGCGCCAGCAGCTTGGAGGTAGGGTACACAGATACGCAGTATTTT. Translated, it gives CASSLEVGYTDTQYF.

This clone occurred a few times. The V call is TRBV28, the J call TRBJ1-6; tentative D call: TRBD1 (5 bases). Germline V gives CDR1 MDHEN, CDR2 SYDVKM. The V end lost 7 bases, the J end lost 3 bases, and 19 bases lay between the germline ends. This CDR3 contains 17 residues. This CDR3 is CASTGGGTADYNSPLHF. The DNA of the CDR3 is TGTGCCAGCACCGGGGGGGGGACGGCCGACTATAATTCACCCCTCCACTTT.

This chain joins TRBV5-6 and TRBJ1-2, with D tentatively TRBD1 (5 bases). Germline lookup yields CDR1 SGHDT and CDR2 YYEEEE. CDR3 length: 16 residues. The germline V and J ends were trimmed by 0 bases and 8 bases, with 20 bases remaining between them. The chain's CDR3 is CASSLGGGPGAGGYTF. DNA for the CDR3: TGTGCCAGCAGCTTGGGGGGGGGTCCAGGCGCGGGAGGCTACACCTTC.

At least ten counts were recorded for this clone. The CDR3 here is CASSDPGQGSYEQYF. CDR3 DNA: TGTGCCAGCAGTGACCCGGGACAGGGTTCCTACGAGCAGTACTTC. V is TRBV2 and J is TRBJ2-7; 9 positions agree with TRBD1. The CDR3 has 15 residues. Per the germline V gene, CDR1 is SNHLY and CDR2 is FYNNEI. The junction had 4 bases not matched to a gene; V was cut back by 3 bases and J by 1 base. Full variable domain (missing parts from reference TRBV2 and TRBJ2-7): EPEVTQTPSHQVTQMGQEVILRCVPISNHLYFYWYRQILGQKVEFLVSFYNNEISEKSEIFDDQFSVERPDGSNFTLKIRSTKLEDSAMYFCASSDPGQGSYEQYFGPGTRLTVT.

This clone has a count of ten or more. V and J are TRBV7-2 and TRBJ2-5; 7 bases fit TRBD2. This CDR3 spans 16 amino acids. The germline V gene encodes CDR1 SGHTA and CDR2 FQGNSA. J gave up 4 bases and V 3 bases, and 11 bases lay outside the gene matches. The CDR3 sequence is CASSFIGEGRRETQYF. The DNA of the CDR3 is TGTGCCAGCAGCTTTATAGGGGAGGGCCGTCGAGAGACCCAGTACTTC.

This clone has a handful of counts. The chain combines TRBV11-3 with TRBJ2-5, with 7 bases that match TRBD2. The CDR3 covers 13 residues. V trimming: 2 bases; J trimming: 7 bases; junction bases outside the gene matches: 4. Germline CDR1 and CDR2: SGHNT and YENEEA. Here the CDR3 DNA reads TGTGCCAGCAGCTTAACTAGCGAAGGGACCCAGTACTTC. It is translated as CASSLTSEGTQYF.

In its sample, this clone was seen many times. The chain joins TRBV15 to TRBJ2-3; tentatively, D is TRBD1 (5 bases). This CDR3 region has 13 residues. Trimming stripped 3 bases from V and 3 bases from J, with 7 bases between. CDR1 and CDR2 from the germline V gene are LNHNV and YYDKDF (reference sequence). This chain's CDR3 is CATSSRVTDTQYF. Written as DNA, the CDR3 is TGTGCCACCAGCAGCAGGGTAACAGATACGCAGTATTTT.

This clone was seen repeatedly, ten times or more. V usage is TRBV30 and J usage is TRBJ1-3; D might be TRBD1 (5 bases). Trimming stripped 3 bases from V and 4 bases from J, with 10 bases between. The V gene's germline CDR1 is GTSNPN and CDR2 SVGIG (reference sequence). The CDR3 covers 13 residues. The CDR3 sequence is CAWSREFGNTIYF. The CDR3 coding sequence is TGTGCCTGGAGCAGGGAATTCGGAAACACCATATATTTT.

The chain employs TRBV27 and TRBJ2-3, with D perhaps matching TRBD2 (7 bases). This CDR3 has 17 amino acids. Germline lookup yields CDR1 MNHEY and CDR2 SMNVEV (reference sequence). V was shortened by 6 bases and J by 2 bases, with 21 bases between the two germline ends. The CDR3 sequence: CASSALKWRGPTDTQYF. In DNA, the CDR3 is TGTGCCAGCAGCGCCCTCAAGTGGCGGGGGCCCACAGATACGCAGTATTTT.

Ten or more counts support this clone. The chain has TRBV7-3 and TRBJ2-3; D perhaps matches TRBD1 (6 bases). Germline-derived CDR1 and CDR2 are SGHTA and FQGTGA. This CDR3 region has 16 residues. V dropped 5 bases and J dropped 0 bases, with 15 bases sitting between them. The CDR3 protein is CASSTPQGISTDTQYF. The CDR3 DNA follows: TGTGCCAGCAGCACCCCTCAGGGGATTAGCACAGATACGCAGTATTTT.

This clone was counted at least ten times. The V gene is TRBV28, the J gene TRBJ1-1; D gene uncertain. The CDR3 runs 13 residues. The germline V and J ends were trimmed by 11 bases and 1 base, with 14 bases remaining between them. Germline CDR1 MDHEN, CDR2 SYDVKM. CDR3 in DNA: TGTGCCGAAAGCGGCCCCGCGAACACTGAAGCTTTCTTT. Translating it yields CAESGPANTEAFF.

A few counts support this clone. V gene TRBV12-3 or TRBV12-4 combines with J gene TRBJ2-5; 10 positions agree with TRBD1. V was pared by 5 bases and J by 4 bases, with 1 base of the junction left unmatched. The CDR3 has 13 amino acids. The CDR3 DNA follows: TGTGCCAGCAGTCGGGACAGGGGAGAGACCCAGTACTTC. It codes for CASSRDRGETQYF.

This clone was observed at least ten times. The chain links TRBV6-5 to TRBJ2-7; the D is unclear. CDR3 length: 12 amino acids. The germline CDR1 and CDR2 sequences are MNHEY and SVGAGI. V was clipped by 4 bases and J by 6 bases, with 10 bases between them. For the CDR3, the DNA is TGTGCCAGCAGTTCCGCTGAAGCCGAGCAGTACTTC. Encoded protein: CASSSAEAEQYF.